Below, 30 T cell receptor beta chains from the same sample are listed, as sequenced in a study of blood T cell repertoires in COVID-19. Sequencing was performed with immunoSEQ multiplex PCR; in TCRdb, only in-frame clones are kept and a portion is missing. In the table there are roughly 110,000 clones, approximately 80% of which are singletons. The specimen sequenced was peripheral blood. These receptors all come from a woman aged 55-69 years with acute or convalescent COVID-19.

The chain recombines TRBV5-8 with TRBJ2-7; D is unresolved. CDR1 and CDR2 (germline): SGHTS, YDEGEE. CDR3 size: 11 residues. Trimming left V 4 bases short and J 3 bases short, with 5 bases between. CDR3 region: CASSLYYEQYF. CDR3 in DNA: TGTGCCAGCAGCCTATACTACGAGCAGTACTTC.

This sequence joins TRBV27 and TRBJ1-2; TRBD1 is a possible D gene (6 bases). The V and J ends lost 6 bases and 1 base respectively, with 15 bases between them. This CDR3 has 15 amino acids. The V gene's germline CDR1 is MNHEY and CDR2 SMNVEV (reference sequence). CDR3 DNA: TGTGCCAGCAGGGAACAGGGATTTCTTAACTATGGCTACACCTTC. Residues: CASREQGFLNYGYTF.

The rearrangement links TRBV24-1 to TRBJ2-3; TRBD2 aligns across 16 bases. The CDR3 is made up of 17 amino acids. CDR1 is KGHDR, CDR2 SFDVKD, per germline. The ends lost 4 bases at V and 7 bases at J; junction bases unmatched: 7. CDR3 in amino acids: CATSDPGTSGRGNTQYF. As DNA, the CDR3 is TGTGCCACCAGTGACCCTGGGACTAGCGGGAGGGGGAATACGCAGTATTTT.

V usage is TRBV27 and J usage is TRBJ1-6; 8 nucleotides match TRBD1. The trim removed 4 bases at V and 5 bases at J, leaving 7 bases unmatched. Germline V gene sequence: CDR1 MNHEY, CDR2 SMNVEV (reference sequence). The CDR3 is made up of 16 amino acids. The CDR3 DNA reads as TGTGCCAGCAGTTGGATACCAGGGGGCGATAATTCACCCCTCCACTTT. The encoded protein is CASSWIPGGDNSPLHF.

CDR3 sequence: CASSTGRGGPNQPQHF. The CDR3 coding sequence is TGTGCCAGCAGCACCGGGCGGGGAGGACCAAATCAGCCCCAGCATTTT. V and J are TRBV7-9 and TRBJ1-5; no definite D call. CDR3 length: 16 residues. V lost 5 bases and J 4 bases, leaving 18 bases between the germline ends. The germline gives CDR1 SEHNR, CDR2 FQNEAQ (reference sequence).

The rearrangement joins TRBV5-1 to TRBJ2-2, with TRBD1 matching 8 bases. This CDR3 is built from 16 residues. J gave up 2 bases and V 4 bases, and 7 bases lay outside the gene matches. Germline V gene lookup returns CDR1 SGHRS and CDR2 YFSETQ. The CDR3 DNA follows: TGCGCCAGCAGCGTCGAGACAGGGGATAACACCGGGGAGCTGTTTTTT. Protein: CASSVETGDNTGELFF.

The CDR3 here is CAWSDTRGVTGELFF. Here the CDR3 DNA reads TGTGCCTGGAGTGATACGCGCGGGGTCACCGGGGAGCTGTTTTTT. The chain is built from TRBV30 and TRBJ2-2, with TRBD2 as a possible D gene (6 bases). This CDR3 is 15 amino acids long. The V gene lost 1 base and the J gene lost 4 bases, with 13 bases spanning the gap. The germline CDR1 and CDR2 sequences are GTSNPN and SVGIG (reference sequence).

The CDR3 DNA is TGTGCCAGTAGTAGCCATACTAGCGGTCAAGAGACCCAGTACTTC. Translating gives CASSSHTSGQETQYF. V gene TRBV19 combines with J gene TRBJ2-5; 8 nucleotides line up with TRBD2. There are 15 residues in the CDR3. Trimming removed 4 bases from V and 2 bases from J; junction bases left unmatched: 6. Germline V gene sequence: CDR1 LNHDA, CDR2 SQIVND (reference sequence).

This clone is a singleton in its sample. The gene calls are TRBV19 and TRBJ1-5; the D is unclear. This CDR3 contains 16 residues. CDR1 and CDR2 (germline): LNHDA, SQIVND (reference sequence). Trimming cost V 4 bases and J 0 bases, with 13 bases left between them. CDR3 sequence reads: CASSNPPGSSNQPQHF. Written as DNA, the CDR3 is TGTGCCAGTAGTAATCCCCCCGGGAGTAGCAATCAGCCCCAGCATTTT.

The chain combines TRBV9 with TRBJ2-1; 8 bases match TRBD2. The CDR3 length is 15 residues. The germline V gene encodes CDR1 SGDLS and CDR2 YYNGEE. The V and J ends lost 5 bases and 4 bases, in that order; junction bases with no gene match: 8. The CDR3 region is CASRPGLGAYNEQFF. CDR3 DNA sequence: TGTGCCAGCAGACCGGGACTAGGGGCGTACAATGAGCAGTTCTTC.

The chain carries TRBV5-1 and TRBJ2-7, with D maybe TRBD2 (5 bases). V shed 4 bases and J shed 7 bases, with 15 bases lying between them. CDR3 size: 13 residues. Germline loops: CDR1 SGHRS, CDR2 YFSETQ. CDR3 loop: CASSLTVTGEQYF. CDR3 bases: TGCGCCAGCAGCCTGACCGTGACGGGGGAGCAGTACTTC. Full variable domain (outside the CDR3, taken from reference TRBV5-1 and TRBJ2-7): KAGVTQTPRYLIKTRGQQVTLSCSPISGHRSVSWYQQTPGQGLQFLFEYFSETQRNKGNFPGRFSGRQFSNSRSEMNVSTLELGDSALYLCASSLTVTGEQYFGPGTRLTVT.

J is TRBJ1-1 and V is TRBV5-8, with D perhaps TRBD1 (5 bases). V was clipped by 4 bases and J by 1 base, with 8 bases between them. The CDR3 totals 13 residues. Germline loops: CDR1 SGHTS, CDR2 YDEGEE. CDR3 loop: CASSITGNTEAFF. CDR3 DNA: TGTGCCAGCAGCATAACAGGGAACACTGAAGCTTTCTTT.

V usage is TRBV19 and J usage is TRBJ2-2, with TRBD1 identical over 7 bases. This CDR3 comprises 13 residues. With 6 bases clipped from V and 6 bases from J, the junction kept 4 bases outside the gene matches. CDR1 is LNHDA and CDR2 is SQIVND in the germline V gene (reference sequence). CDR3 loop: CASSTGTAGELFF. The CDR3, as DNA: TGTGCCAGTAGCACCGGGACAGCCGGGGAGCTGTTTTTT.

The rearrangement uses TRBV2 and TRBJ1-4, with 12 bases identical to TRBD1. CDR1 is SNHLY, CDR2 FYNNEI, per germline. The V gene end was trimmed by 3 bases and the J gene end by 3 bases; junction bases not matched to a gene: 5. CDR3 length: 17 residues. The CDR3 nucleotides read TGTGCCAGCAGTGAGGGGACAGGGGGCACGGCTAATGAAAAACTGTTTTTT. Its protein is CASSEGTGGTANEKLFF.

The DNA of the CDR3 is TGTGCCAGTAGTATGGGGCGGCTGTACTTAACCCAGTACTTC. Its translation: CASSMGRLYLTQYF. The V gene is TRBV19, the J gene TRBJ2-5; tentatively, D is TRBD1 (5 bases). Germline CDR1 and CDR2: LNHDA and SQIVND (reference sequence). V was trimmed by 3 bases and J by 8 bases, leaving 16 bases between them. The CDR3 length is 14 residues.

The chain combines TRBV18 with TRBJ2-2; tentative D call: TRBD2 (6 bases). V lost 0 bases and J lost 2, with 7 bases in between. The CDR3 is 15 amino acids. Germline lookup yields CDR1 KGHSH and CDR2 LQKENI. The DNA of the CDR3 is TGTGCCAGCTCACCACCGGGACTTAACACCGGGGAGCTGTTTTTT. It codes for CASSPPGLNTGELFF.

This chain joins TRBV6-5 and TRBJ1-1; no firm D call. CDR1 MNHEY and CDR2 SVGAGI come from the germline V gene. The CDR3 has 13 residues. V lost 5 bases and J lost 5, with 12 bases in between. For the CDR3, the DNA is TGTGCCAGCAGTCGGGGTATGGGGACTGAAGCTTTCTTT. Translated: CASSRGMGTEAFF.

V and J are TRBV28 and TRBJ2-7; D unresolved. Germline CDR1 reads MDHEN; CDR2 reads SYDVKM. CDR3 length: 16 residues. Trimming took off 5 bases at V and 2 bases at J, with 19 bases between the two ends. The CDR3 protein is CASSPSIDGPAYEQYF. The CDR3 DNA sequence: TGTGCCAGCAGTCCTTCTATAGATGGGCCGGCCTACGAGCAGTACTTC.

The gene calls are TRBV19 and TRBJ2-1, with a weak D call TRBD1 (6 bases). Germline CDR1 reads LNHDA; CDR2 reads SQIVND (reference sequence). The CDR3 is made up of 15 amino acids. V gave up 3 bases and J gave up 4 bases, with 13 bases separating them. CDR3 DNA: TGTGCCAGTAGTATCGGTAGTAGGGGGTACAATGAGCAGTTCTTC. Translated: CASSIGSRGYNEQFF. Supplemented by reference TRBV19 and TRBJ2-1, the full variable domain reads DGGITQSPKYLFRKEGQNVTLSCEQNLNHDAMYWYRQDPGQGLRLIYYSQIVNDFQKGDIAEGYSVSREKKESFPLTVTSAQKNPTAFYLCASSIGSRGYNEQFFGPGTRLTVL.

This chain joins TRBV7-9 and TRBJ2-1, with TRBD2 identical over 11 bases. There are 16 residues in the CDR3. Trimming took 2 bases from V and 9 from J; bases not matched to a gene: 9. The germline CDR1 and CDR2 sequences are SEHNR and FQNEAQ (reference sequence). As DNA, the CDR3 is TGTGCCAGCAGCTTATTTGGGGGTAGCGGGAGGGGTGAGCAGTTCTTC. As protein: CASSLFGGSGRGEQFF.

This chain's CDR3 is CASTWGGTGPTGANVLTF. The CDR3 DNA reads as TGTGCCAGCACCTGGGGGGGGACAGGACCAACTGGGGCCAACGTCCTGACTTTC. The V call is TRBV2, the J call TRBJ2-6; the D gene is possibly TRBD1 (8 bases). Trimming took off 7 bases at V and 2 bases at J, with 21 bases between the two ends. From germline, CDR1 is SNHLY and CDR2 FYNNEI. This CDR3 region has 18 residues.

The rearrangement links TRBV7-2 to TRBJ1-5; a weak D match, TRBD1 (6 bases). The V gene lost 4 bases and the J gene lost 7 bases, with 11 bases spanning the gap. Per germline, CDR1 SGHTA and CDR2 FQGNSA. The CDR3 totals 13 residues. DNA for the CDR3: TGTGCCAGCAGCTCCTGGACAGAACAGCCCCAGCATTTT. It codes for CASSSWTEQPQHF.

The sample holds one count of this clone. The chain combines TRBV4-2 with TRBJ1-4, with 7 bases aligning to TRBD1. With 1 base clipped from V and 7 bases from J, the junction kept 6 bases outside the gene matches. Germline CDR1 reads LGHNA; CDR2 reads YNFKEQ. The CDR3 contains 15 residues. DNA for the CDR3: TGTGCCAGCAGCCAAGGAGGGGGCGAGAGTGAAAAACTGTTTTTT. Its translation is CASSQGGGESEKLFF.

In this sample, this clone turned up once. The DNA for the CDR3 is TGCGCCAGCAGCCTGGACAGGGGCGGGAGCACAGATACGCAGTATTTT. Amino acid sequence: CASSLDRGGSTDTQYF. The chain joins TRBV5-1 to TRBJ2-3, with 9 bases that match TRBD1. CDR1 and CDR2 from the germline V gene are SGHRS and YFSETQ. The V segment lost 4 bases and the J segment 0 bases; nucleotides outside the gene matches: 6. The CDR3 has 16 residues.

The chain carries TRBV6-5 and TRBJ1-5; tentative D call: TRBD1 (5 bases). Germline V gene sequence: CDR1 MNHEY, CDR2 SVGAGI. V lost 0 bases and J lost 1, with 7 bases in between. The CDR3 loop spans 15 amino acids. The CDR3 sequence is CASSYSGRSNQPQHF. The CDR3 region has the DNA TGTGCCAGCAGTTACTCGGGGCGGAGCAATCAGCCCCAGCATTTT.

This clone was detected once. The V gene is TRBV29-1, the J gene TRBJ2-2, with D perhaps TRBD1 (5 bases). V was shortened by 3 bases and J by 3 bases, with 11 bases between the two germline ends. This CDR3 contains 14 residues. Germline V gene sequence: CDR1 SQVTM, CDR2 ANQGSEA. CDR3 loop: CSVDSGLDTGELFF. CDR3 in DNA: TGCAGCGTTGACTCAGGGCTGGACACCGGGGAGCTGTTTTTT.

The chain combines TRBV5-1 with TRBJ2-6; TRBD1 aligns across 8 bases. The CDR3 is 19 amino acids. The V gene end was trimmed by 4 bases and the J gene end by 1 base; junction bases not matched to a gene: 13. The V gene's germline CDR1 is SGHRS and CDR2 YFSETQ. CDR3 nucleotides: TGCGCCAGCAGCCGAGAGGGGCAGGGGGCAGGGTCTGGGGCCAACGTCCTGACTTTC. It encodes CASSREGQGAGSGANVLTF.

The chain links TRBV27 to TRBJ2-3, with TRBD2 identical over 10 bases. This CDR3 spans 19 amino acids. The germline gives CDR1 MNHEY, CDR2 SMNVEV (reference sequence). V shed 5 bases, J shed 3 bases, and the junction held 17 bases outside the gene matches. The CDR3 sequence: CASSRVFSTSGDITDTQYF. CDR3 sequence (DNA): TGTGCCAGCAGTAGAGTCTTTTCCACTAGCGGGGATATAACAGATACGCAGTATTTT.

The chain recombines TRBV3-1 (or the pseudogene TRBV3-2) with TRBJ1-4; D gene ambiguous. CDR1 and CDR2 from the germline V gene are LGHDT and YNNKEL (reference sequence). The CDR3 contains 17 residues. Trimming took off 3 bases at V and 0 bases at J, with 14 bases between the two ends. The CDR3 here is CASSHLISPATNEKLFF. The CDR3 DNA reads as TGTGCCAGCAGCCATTTGATCAGTCCTGCAACTAATGAAAAACTGTTTTTT.

The rearrangement uses TRBV6-6 and TRBJ2-7; tentatively, D is TRBD2 (5 bases). Trimming cost V 2 bases and J 5 bases, with 10 bases left between them. The germline V gene encodes CDR1 MNHNY and CDR2 SVGAGI (reference sequence). The CDR3 length is 13 residues. CDR3 nucleotide sequence: TGTGCCAGCAGTTACGAGGGCCAGAACGAGCAGTACTTC. This translates into CASSYEGQNEQYF.